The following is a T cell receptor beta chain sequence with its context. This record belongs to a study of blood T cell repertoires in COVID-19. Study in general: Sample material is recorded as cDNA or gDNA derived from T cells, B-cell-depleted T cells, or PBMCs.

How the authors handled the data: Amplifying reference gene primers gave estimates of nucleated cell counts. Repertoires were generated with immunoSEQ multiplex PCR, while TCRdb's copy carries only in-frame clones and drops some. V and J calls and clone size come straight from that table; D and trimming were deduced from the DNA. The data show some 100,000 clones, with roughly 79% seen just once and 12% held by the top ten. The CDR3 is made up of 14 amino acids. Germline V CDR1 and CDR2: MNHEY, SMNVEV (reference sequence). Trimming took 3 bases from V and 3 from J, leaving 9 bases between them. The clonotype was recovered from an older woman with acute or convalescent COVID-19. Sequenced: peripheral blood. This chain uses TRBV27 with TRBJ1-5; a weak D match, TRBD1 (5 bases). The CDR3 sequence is CASSFQGANQPQHF. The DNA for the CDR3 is TGTGCCAGCAGTTTCCAAGGGGCCAATCAGCCCCAGCATTTT.